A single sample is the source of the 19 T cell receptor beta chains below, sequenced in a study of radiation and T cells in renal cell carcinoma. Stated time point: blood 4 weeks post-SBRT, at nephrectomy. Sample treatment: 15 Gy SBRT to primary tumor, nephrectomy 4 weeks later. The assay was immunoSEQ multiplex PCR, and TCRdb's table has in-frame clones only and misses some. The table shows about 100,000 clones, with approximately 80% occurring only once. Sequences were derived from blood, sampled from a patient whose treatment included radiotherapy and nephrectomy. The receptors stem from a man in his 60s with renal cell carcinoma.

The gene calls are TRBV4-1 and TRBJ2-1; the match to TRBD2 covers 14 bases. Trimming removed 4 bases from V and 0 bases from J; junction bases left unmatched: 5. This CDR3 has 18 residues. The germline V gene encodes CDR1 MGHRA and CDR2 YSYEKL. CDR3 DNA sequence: TGCGCCAGCAGCCCACGGACTAGCGGGAGGAGCTCCTACAATGAGCAGTTCTTC. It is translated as CASSPRTSGRSSYNEQFF.

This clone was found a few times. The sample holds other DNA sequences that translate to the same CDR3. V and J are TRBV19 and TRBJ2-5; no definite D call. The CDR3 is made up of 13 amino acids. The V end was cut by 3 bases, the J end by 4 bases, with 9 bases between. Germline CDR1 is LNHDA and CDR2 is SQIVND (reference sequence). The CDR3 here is CASSIGPRETQYF. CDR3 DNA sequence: TGTGCCAGTAGTATCGGCCCGCGAGAGACCCAGTACTTC.

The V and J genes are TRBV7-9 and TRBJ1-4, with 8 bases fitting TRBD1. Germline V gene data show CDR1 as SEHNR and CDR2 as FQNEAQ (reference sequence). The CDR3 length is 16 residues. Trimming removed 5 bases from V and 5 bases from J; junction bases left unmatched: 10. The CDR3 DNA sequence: TGTGCCAGCAGCGCACACACCGGGACAGGCAATGAAAAACTGTTTTTT. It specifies CASSAHTGTGNEKLFF.

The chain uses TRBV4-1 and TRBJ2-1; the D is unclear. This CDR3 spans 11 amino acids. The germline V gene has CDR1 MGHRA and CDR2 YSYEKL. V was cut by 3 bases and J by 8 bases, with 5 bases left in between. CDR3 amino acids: CASSQFDEQFF. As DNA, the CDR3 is TGCGCCAGCAGCCAGTTCGATGAGCAGTTCTTC.

As DNA, the CDR3 is TGCGCCAGCAGCCATGGGACTAGCGGGAGTTACGAGCAGTACTTC. This translates into CASSHGTSGSYEQYF. The gene calls are TRBV4-1 and TRBJ2-7; TRBD2 matches 14 bases. Trimming took 3 bases from V and 4 from J; bases not matched to a gene: 2. CDR3 size: 15 residues. CDR1 is MGHRA, CDR2 YSYEKL, per germline.

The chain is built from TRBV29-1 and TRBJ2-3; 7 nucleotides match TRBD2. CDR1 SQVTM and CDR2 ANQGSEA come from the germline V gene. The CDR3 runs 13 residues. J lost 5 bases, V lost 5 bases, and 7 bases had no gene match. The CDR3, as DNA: TGCAGCGTTCCAGCGGGGCCTGGAGATACGCAGTATTTT. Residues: CSVPAGPGDTQYF.

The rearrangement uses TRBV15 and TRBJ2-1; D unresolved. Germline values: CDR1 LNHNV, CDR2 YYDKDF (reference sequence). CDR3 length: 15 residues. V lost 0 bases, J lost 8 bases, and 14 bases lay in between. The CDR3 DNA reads TGTGCCACCAGCAGAGAGAGGCTACCCATCGATGAGCAGTTCTTC. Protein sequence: CATSRERLPIDEQFF.

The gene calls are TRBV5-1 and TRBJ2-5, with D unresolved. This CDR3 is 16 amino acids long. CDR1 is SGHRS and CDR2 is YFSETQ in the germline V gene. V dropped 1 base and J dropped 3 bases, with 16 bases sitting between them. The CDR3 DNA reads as TGCGCCAGCAGCTTGAGAAGGTCGAGACTTGAAGAGACCCAGTACTTC. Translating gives CASSLRRSRLEETQYF.

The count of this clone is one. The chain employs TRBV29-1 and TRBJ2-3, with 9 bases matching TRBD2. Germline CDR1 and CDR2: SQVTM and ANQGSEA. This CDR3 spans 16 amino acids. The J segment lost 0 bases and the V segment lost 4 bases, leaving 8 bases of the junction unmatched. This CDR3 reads CSVAASGVPSTDTQYF. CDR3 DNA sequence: TGCAGCGTTGCGGCTAGCGGGGTACCCAGCACAGATACGCAGTATTTT.

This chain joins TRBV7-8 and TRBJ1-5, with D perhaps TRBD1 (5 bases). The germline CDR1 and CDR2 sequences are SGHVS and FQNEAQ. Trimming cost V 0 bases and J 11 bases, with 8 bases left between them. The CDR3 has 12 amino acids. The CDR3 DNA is TGTGCCAGCAGCTTAGCTGACAGAACCCAGCATTTT. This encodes CASSLADRTQHF.

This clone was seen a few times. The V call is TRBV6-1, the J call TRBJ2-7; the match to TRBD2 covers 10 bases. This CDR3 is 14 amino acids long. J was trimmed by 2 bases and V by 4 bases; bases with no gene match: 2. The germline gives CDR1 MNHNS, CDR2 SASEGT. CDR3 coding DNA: TGTGCCAGCAGTGTAGCGGGAGGTCCCTACGAGCAGTACTTC. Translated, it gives CASSVAGGPYEQYF.

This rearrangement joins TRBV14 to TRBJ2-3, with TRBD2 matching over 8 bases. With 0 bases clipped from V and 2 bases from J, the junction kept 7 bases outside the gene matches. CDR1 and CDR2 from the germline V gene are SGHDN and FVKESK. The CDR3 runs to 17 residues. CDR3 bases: TGTGCCAGCAGCCAAGACGGGGGGGAACCCCTCACAGATACGCAGTATTTT. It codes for CASSQDGGEPLTDTQYF.

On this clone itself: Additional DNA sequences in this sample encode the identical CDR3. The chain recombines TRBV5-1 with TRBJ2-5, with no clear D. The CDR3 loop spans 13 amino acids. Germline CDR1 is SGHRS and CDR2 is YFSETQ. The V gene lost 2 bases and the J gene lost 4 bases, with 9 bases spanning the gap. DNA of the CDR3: TGCGCCAGCAGCTTACAAGGGTTAGAGACCCAGTACTTC. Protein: CASSLQGLETQYF. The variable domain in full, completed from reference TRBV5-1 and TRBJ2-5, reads KAGVTQTPRYLIKTRGQQVTLSCSPISGHRSVSWYQQTPGQGLQFLFEYFSETQRNKGNFPGRFSGRQFSNSRSEMNVSTLELGDSALYLCASSLQGLETQYFGPGTRLLVL.

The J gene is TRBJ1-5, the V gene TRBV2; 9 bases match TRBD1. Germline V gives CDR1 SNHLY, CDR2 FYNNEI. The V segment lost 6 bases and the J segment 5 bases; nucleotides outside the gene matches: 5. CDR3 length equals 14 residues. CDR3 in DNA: TGTGCCAGCAGCGTTAGGACAGGGGATCAGCCCCAGCATTTT. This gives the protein CASSVRTGDQPQHF.

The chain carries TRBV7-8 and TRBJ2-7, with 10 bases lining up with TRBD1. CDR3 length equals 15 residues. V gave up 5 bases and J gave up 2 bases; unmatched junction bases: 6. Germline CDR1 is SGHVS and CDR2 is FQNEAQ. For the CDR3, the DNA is TGTGCCAGCAGCCCCCGGGACAGGGGACCCTACGAGCAGTACTTC. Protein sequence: CASSPRDRGPYEQYF.

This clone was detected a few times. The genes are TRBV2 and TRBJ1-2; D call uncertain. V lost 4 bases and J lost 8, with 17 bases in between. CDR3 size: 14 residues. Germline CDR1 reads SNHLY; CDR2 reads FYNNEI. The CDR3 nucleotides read TGTGCCAGCAGTGTTTCCCCAGGCGGAGGCGGCTACACCTTC. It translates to CASSVSPGGGGYTF.

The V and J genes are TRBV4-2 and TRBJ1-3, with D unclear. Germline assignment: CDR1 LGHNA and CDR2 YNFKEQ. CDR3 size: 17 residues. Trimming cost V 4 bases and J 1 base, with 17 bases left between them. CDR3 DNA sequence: TGTGCCAGCAGCCCCTCCTTCGCAGGCCTATCTGGAAACACCATATATTTT. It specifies CASSPSFAGLSGNTIYF.

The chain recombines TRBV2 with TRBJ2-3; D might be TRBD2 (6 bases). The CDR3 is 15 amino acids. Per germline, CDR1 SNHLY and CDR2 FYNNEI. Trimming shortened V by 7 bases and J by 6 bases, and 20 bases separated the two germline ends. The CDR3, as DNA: TGTGCCAGCACCCAAGGGACTGGAGGGAGGGATACGCAGTATTTT. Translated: CASTQGTGGRDTQYF.

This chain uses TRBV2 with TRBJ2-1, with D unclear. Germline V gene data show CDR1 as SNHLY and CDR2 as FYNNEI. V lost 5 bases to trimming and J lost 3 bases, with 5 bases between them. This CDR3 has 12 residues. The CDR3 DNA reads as TGTGCCAGCAGTCCAGGCTACAATGAGCAGTTCTTC. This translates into CASSPGYNEQFF. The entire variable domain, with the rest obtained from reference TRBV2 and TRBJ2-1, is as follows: EPEVTQTPSHQVTQMGQEVILRCVPISNHLYFYWYRQILGQKVEFLVSFYNNEISEKSEIFDDQFSVERPDGSNFTLKIRSTKLEDSAMYFCASSPGYNEQFFGPGTRLTVL.